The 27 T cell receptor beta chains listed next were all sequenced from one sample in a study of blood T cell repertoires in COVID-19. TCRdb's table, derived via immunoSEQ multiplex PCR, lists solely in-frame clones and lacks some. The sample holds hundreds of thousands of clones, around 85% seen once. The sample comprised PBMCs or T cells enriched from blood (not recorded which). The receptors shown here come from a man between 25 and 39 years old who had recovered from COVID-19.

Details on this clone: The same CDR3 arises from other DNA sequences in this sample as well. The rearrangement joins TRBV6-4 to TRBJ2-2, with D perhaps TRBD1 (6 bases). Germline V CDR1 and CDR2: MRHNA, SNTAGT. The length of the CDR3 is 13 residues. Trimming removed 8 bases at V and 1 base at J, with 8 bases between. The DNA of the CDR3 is TGTGCCAGCTCCAGGGGGAACACCGGGGAGCTGTTTTTT. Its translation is CASSRGNTGELFF.

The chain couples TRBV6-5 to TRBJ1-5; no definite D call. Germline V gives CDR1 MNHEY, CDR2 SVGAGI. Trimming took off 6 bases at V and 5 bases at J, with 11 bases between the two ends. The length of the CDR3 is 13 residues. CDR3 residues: CASSGLAHQPQHF. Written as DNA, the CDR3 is TGTGCCAGCAGCGGACTTGCCCATCAGCCCCAGCATTTT.

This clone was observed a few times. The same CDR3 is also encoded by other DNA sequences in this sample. The CDR3 DNA is TGTGCCAGCAGTTACTCGAGTGGCTCCTACAATGAGCAGTTCTTC. The encoded protein is CASSYSSGSYNEQFF. V usage is TRBV6-5 and J usage is TRBJ2-1; D is undetermined. This CDR3 comprises 15 residues. V lost 0 bases, J lost 0 bases, and 6 bases lay in between. CDR1 and CDR2 from the germline V gene are MNHEY and SVGAGI.

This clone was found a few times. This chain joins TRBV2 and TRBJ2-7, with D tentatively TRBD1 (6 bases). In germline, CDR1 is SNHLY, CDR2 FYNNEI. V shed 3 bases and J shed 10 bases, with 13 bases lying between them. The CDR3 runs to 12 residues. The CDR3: CASSDSLGAQYF. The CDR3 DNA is TGTGCCAGCAGTGATTCATTGGGGGCCCAGTACTTC.

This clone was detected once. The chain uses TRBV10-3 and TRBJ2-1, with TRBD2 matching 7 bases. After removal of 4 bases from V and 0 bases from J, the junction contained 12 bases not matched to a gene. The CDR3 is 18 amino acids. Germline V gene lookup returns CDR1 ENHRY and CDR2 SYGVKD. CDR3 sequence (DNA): TGTGCCATCAGTGGCCCTAGTCGGGGGGAAAGCTCCTACAATGAGCAGTTCTTC. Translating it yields CAISGPSRGESSYNEQFF.

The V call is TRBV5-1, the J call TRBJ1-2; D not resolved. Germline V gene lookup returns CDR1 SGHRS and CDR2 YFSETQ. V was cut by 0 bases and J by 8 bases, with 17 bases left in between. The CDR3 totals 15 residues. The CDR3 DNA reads TGCGCCAGCAGCTTGGCCGGTCACACCGCGGCCGGCTACACCTTC. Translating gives CASSLAGHTAAGYTF.

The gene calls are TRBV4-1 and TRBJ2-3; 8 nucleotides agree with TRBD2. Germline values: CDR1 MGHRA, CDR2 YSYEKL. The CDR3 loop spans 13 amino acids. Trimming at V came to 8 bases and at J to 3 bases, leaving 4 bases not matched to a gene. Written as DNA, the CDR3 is TGCGCCAGCGGAGTAGCGGGGACAGATACGCAGTATTTT. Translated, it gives CASGVAGTDTQYF.

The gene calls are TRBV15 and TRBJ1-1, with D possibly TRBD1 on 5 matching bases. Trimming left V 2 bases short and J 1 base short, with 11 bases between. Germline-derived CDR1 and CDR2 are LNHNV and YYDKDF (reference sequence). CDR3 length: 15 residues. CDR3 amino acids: CATSRHRISNTEAFF. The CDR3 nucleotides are TGTGCCACCAGCAGACACAGGATTTCGAACACTGAAGCTTTCTTT.

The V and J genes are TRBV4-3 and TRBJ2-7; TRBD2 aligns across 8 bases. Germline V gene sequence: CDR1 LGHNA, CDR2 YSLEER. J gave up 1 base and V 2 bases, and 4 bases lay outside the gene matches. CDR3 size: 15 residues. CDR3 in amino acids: CASSQTSGGSYEQYF. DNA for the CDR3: TGCGCCAGCAGCCAAACGTCGGGGGGGTCCTACGAGCAGTACTTC.

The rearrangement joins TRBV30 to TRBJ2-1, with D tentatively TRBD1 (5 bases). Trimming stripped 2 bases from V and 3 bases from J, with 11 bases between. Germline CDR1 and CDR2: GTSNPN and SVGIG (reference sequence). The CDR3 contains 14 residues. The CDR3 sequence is CAWSRGLGYNEQFF. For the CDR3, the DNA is TGTGCCTGGAGTAGGGGATTAGGCTACAATGAGCAGTTCTTC.

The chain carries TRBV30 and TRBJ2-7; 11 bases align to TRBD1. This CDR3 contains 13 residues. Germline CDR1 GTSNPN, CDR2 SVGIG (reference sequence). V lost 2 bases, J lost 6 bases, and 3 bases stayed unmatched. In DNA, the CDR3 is TGTGCCTGGAGTTCCGGGACAGGGGGCGAGCAGTACTTC. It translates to CAWSSGTGGEQYF. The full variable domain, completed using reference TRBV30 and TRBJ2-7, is SQTIHQWPATLVQPVGSPLSLECTVEGTSNPNLYWYRQAAGRGLQLLFYSVGIGQISSEVPQNLSASRPQDRQFILSSKKLLLSDSGFYLCAWSSGTGGEQYFGPGTRLTVT.

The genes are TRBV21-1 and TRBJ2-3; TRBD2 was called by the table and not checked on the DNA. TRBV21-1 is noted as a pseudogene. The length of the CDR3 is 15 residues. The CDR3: CASSKRCGSTDTQYF. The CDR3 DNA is TGTGCCAGCAGCAAAAGGTGCGGGAGCACAGATACGCAGTATTTT.

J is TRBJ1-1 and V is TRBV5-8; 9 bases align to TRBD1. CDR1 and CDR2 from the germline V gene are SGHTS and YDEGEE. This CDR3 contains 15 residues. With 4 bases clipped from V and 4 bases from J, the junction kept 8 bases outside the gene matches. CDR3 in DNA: TGTGCCAGCAGCATATGGACAGGGGCGAGCACTGAAGCTTTCTTT. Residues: CASSIWTGASTEAFF.

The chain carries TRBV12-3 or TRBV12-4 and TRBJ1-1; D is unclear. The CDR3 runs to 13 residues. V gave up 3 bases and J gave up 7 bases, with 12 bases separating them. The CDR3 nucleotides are TGTGCCAGCAGTTTCCGTGCCGAGGATGAAGCTTTCTTT. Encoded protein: CASSFRAEDEAFF.

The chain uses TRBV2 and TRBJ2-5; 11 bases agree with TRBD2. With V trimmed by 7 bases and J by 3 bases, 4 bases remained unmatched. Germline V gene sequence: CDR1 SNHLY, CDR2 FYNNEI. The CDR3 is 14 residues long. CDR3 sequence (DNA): TGTGCCAGCAATGGGGGACTAGCGGAAGAGACCCAGTACTTC. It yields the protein CASNGGLAEETQYF.

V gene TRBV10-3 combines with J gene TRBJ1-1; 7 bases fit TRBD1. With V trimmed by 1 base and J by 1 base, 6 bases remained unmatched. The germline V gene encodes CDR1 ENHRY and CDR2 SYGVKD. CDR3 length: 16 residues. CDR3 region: CAISEWTGTANTEAFF. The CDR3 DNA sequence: TGTGCCATCAGTGAGTGGACCGGGACAGCGAACACTGAAGCTTTCTTT.

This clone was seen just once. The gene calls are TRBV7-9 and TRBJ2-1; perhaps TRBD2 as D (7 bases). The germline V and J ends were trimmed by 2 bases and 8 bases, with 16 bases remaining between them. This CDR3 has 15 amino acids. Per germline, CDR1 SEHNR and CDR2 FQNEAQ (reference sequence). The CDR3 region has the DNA TGTGCCAGCAGCTTAACAGGGCGGGGGCCCCATGAGCAGTTCTTC. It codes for CASSLTGRGPHEQFF.

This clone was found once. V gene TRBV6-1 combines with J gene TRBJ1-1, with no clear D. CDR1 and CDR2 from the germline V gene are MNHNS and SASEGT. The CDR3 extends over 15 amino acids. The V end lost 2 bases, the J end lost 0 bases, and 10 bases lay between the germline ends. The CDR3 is CASSEFVALNTEAFF. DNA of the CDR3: TGTGCCAGCAGTGAATTTGTGGCCTTGAACACTGAAGCTTTCTTT.

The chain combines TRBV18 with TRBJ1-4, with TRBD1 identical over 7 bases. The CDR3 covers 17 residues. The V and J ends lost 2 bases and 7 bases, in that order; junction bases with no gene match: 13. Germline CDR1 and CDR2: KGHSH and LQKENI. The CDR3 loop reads CASSPTTGEFLGEKLFF. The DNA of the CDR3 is TGTGCCAGCTCACCAACAACAGGGGAATTCTTGGGTGAAAAACTGTTTTTT.

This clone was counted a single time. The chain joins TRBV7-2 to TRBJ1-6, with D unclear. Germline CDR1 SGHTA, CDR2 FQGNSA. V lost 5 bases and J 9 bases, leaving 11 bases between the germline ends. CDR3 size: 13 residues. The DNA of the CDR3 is TGTGCCAGCAGCCTGAACCGGGGTTCACCCCTCCACTTT. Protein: CASSLNRGSPLHF.

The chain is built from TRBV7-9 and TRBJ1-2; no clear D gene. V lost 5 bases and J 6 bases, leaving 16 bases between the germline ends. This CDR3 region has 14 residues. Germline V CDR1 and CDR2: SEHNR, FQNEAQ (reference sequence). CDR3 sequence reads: CASSPTGRENGYTF. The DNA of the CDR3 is TGTGCCAGCAGCCCCACTGGGAGGGAAAATGGCTACACCTTC.

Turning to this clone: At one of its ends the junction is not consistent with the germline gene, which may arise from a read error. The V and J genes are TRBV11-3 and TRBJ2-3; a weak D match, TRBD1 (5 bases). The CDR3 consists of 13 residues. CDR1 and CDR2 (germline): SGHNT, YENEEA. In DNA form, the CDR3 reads TGTGCCAGCAGCCTAGAAGGGGCAGATACGCAGTATTTT. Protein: CASSLEGADTQYF.

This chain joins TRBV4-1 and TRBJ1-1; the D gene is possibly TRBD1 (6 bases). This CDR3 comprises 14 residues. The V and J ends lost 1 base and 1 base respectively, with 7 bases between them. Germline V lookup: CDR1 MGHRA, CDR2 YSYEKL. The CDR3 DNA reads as TGCGCCAGCAGCCAAGGGACAGAGAACACTGAAGCTTTCTTT. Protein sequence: CASSQGTENTEAFF.

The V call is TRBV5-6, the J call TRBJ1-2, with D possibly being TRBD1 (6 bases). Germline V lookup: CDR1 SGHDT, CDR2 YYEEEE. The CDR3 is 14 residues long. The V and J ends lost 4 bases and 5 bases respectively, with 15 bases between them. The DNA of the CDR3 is TGTGCCAGCAGCCGGGGCCAGAGGGGGTATGGCTACACCTTC. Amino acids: CASSRGQRGYGYTF. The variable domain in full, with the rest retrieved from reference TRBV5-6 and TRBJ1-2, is DAGVTQSPTHLIKTRGQQVTLRCSPKSGHDTVSWYQQALGQGPQFIFQYYEEEERQRGNFPDRFSGHQFPNYSSELNVNALLLGDSALYLCASSRGQRGYGYTFGSGTRLTVV.

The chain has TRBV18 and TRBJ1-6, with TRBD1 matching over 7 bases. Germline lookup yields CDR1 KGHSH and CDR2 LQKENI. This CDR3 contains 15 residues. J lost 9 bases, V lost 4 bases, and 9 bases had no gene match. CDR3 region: CASSQTKGAGSPLHF. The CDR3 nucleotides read TGTGCCAGCTCACAAACCAAGGGGGCCGGTTCACCCCTCCACTTT.

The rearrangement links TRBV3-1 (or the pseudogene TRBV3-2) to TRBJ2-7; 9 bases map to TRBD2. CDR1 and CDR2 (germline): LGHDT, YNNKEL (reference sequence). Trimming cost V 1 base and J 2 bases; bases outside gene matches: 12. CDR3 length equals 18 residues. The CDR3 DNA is TGTGCCAGCAGCCAAGGAAGCGTGCTGGCGGGGGGGACCTACGAGCAGTACTTC. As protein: CASSQGSVLAGGTYEQYF.

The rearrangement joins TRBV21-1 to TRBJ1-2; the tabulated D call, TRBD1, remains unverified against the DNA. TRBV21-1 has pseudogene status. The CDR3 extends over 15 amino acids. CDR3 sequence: CASSKAGQALRLYTF. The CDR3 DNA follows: TGTGCCAGCAGCAAAGCGGGGCAGGCCCTTCGCCTCTACACCTTC.